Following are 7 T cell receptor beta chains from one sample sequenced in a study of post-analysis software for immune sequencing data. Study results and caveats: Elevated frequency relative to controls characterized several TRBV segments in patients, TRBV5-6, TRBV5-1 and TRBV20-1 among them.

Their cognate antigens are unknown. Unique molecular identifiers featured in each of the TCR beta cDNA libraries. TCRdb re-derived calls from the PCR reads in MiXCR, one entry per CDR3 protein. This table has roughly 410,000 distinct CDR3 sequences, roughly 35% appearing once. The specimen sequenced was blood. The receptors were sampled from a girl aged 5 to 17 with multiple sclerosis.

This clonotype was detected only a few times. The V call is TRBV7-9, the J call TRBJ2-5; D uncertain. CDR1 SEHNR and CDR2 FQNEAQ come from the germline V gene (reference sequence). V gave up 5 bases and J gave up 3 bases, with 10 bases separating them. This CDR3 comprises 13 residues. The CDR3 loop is CASSPRHEETQYF. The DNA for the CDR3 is TGTGCCAGCAGCCCCCGACATGAAGAGACCCAGTACTTC.

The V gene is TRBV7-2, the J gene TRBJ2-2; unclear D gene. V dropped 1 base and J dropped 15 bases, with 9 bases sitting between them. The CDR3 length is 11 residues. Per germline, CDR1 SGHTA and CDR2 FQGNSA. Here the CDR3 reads CASSLGRELFF. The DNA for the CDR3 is TGTGCCAGCAGCTTAGGAAGAGAATTGTTTTTT.

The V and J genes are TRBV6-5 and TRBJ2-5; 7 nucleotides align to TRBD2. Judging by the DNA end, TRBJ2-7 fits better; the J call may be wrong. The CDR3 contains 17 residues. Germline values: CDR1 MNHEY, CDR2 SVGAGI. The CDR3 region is CASSYSTRPSGYYEQYF. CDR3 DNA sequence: TGTGCCAGCAGTTACTCGACCCGCCCTAGCGGATACTACGAGCAGTACTTC.

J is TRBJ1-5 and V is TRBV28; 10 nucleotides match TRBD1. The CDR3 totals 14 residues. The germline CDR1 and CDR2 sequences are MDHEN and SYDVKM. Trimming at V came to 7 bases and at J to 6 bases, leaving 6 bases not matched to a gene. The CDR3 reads CASKQTGGGQPQHF. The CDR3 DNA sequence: TGTGCCAGCAAGCAGACAGGGGGCGGTCAGCCCCAGCATTTT.

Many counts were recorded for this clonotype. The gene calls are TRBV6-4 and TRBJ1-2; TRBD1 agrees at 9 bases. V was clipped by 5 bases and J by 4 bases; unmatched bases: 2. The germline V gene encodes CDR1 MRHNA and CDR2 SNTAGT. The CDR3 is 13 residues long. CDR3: CASSQDRGYGYTF. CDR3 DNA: TGTGCCAGCAGTCAGGACAGGGGCTATGGCTACACCTTC.

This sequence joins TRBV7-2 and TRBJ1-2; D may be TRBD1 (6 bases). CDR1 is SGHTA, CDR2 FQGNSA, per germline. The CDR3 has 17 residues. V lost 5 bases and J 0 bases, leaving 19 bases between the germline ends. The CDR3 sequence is CASSPGGFGTSNYGYTF. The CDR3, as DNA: TGTGCCAGCAGCCCTGGGGGCTTCGGGACGTCTAACTATGGCTACACCTTC.

CDR3 nucleotides: TGTGCCACCAGCAGATCCCCCTTAGGGCCCAGCTATGGCTACACCTTC. Its translation is CATSRSPLGPSYGYTF. This rearrangement joins TRBV15 to TRBJ1-2; D remains ambiguous. Germline CDR1 LNHNV, CDR2 YYDKDF (reference sequence). Trimming removed 2 bases from V and 4 bases from J, with 17 bases in between. The CDR3 is 16 residues long.